These 10 T cell receptor beta chains originate from one sample sequenced in a study of blood T cell repertoires in COVID-19. Profiled with immunoSEQ multiplex PCR; TCRdb holds only in-frame clones, not every one. The sample yields more than 140,000 clones, about 79% seen once. The material sequenced was peripheral blood. Receptors were obtained from a woman aged 45-65 years in a cohort sampled during active or convalescent COVID-19.

This chain joins TRBV27 and TRBJ2-7, with TRBD1 identical over 7 bases. After removal of 0 bases from V and 2 bases from J, the junction contained 4 bases not matched to a gene. The CDR3 is 15 residues long. Germline lookup yields CDR1 MNHEY and CDR2 SMNVEV (reference sequence). CDR3 amino acids: CASSLSPGQTYEQYF. As DNA, the CDR3 is TGTGCCAGCAGTTTATCTCCGGGACAGACCTACGAGCAGTACTTC.

This chain joins TRBV4-2 and TRBJ2-4; tentatively, D is TRBD2 (6 bases). Germline values: CDR1 LGHNA, CDR2 YNFKEQ. There are 20 residues in the CDR3. The V and J ends lost 0 bases and 7 bases respectively, with 28 bases between them. The CDR3 is CASSQDRPSGTGVARNIQYF. CDR3 in DNA: TGTGCCAGCAGCCAAGATCGCCCCTCTGGGACGGGGGTCGCAAGGAACATTCAGTACTTC.

CDR3: CASSLEDWNEQFF. CDR3 in DNA: TGTGCCAGCAGCCTGGAAGACTGGAATGAGCAGTTCTTC. This rearrangement joins TRBV11-2 to TRBJ2-1; no clear D. CDR3 length equals 13 residues. V lost 5 bases and J lost 7, with 12 bases in between. Germline V gene lookup returns CDR1 SGHAT and CDR2 FQNNGV.

CDR3 DNA sequence: TGTGCCAGCTCACCGGCACAGGACTATGGCTACACCTTC. It is translated as CASSPAQDYGYTF. J is TRBJ1-2 and V is TRBV18; a possible D gene is TRBD1 (5 bases). CDR3 size: 13 residues. Germline CDR1 reads KGHSH; CDR2 reads LQKENI. V was shortened by 3 bases and J by 3 bases, with 8 bases between the two germline ends.

The chain employs TRBV5-5 and TRBJ1-1; 7 bases agree with TRBD1. This CDR3 spans 15 amino acids. Per the germline V gene, CDR1 is SGHKS and CDR2 is YYEKEE (reference sequence). V was pared by 0 bases and J by 2 bases, with 4 bases of the junction left unmatched. CDR3 nucleotides: TGTGCCAGCAGCTTGGGGGGACAGTCTAACACTGAAGCTTTCTTT. Its protein is CASSLGGQSNTEAFF.

The chain employs TRBV6-1 and TRBJ1-4, with 9 positions matching TRBD1. The J segment lost 5 bases and the V segment lost 2 bases, leaving 3 bases of the junction unmatched. This CDR3 is 15 amino acids long. The germline CDR1 and CDR2 sequences are MNHNS and SASEGT. As DNA, the CDR3 is TGTGCCAGCAGTGAACCGGGGACAGGGAATGAAAAACTGTTTTTT. This codes for CASSEPGTGNEKLFF.

This clone was counted once. The genes are TRBV7-2 and TRBJ2-5, with a tentative D call TRBD2 (6 bases). Trimming stripped 1 base from V and 5 bases from J, with 17 bases between. This CDR3 comprises 16 residues. Per the germline V gene, CDR1 is SGHTA and CDR2 is FQGNSA. In DNA, the CDR3 is TGTGCCAGCAGCTTAGGAGCGGGCCAGGGTCTGGAGACCCAGTACTTC. Translated: CASSLGAGQGLETQYF. Combining the CDR3 with reference TRBV7-2 and TRBJ2-5 gives the whole variable domain GAGVSQSPSNKVTEKGKDVELRCDPISGHTALYWYRQSLGQGLEFLIYFQGNSAPDKSGLPSDRFSAERTGGSVSTLTIQRTQQEDSAVYLCASSLGAGQGLETQYFGPGTRLLVL.

The table lists this clone with a count of one. The V gene is TRBV10-2, the J gene TRBJ2-4; TRBD2 agrees at 12 bases. Germline V gives CDR1 WSHSY, CDR2 SAAADI. CDR3 length equals 15 residues. The junction had 5 bases not matched to a gene; V was cut back by 3 bases and J by 8 bases. The CDR3 reads CASSDSSGGEDIQYF. Here the CDR3 DNA reads TGCGCCAGCAGTGACTCTAGCGGGGGGGAGGACATTCAGTACTTC.

This clone was observed a single time. J is TRBJ1-2 and V is TRBV6-2 or TRBV6-3; 9 bases fit TRBD1. The CDR3 has 18 residues. The ends lost 6 bases at V and 5 bases at J; junction bases unmatched: 19. The germline CDR1 and CDR2 sequences are MNHEY and SVGEGT. The CDR3 loop is CASSPYLGTGSPQYGYTF. CDR3 nucleotide sequence: TGTGCCAGCAGCCCTTATCTGGGGACAGGGTCTCCCCAGTATGGCTACACCTTC.

The V call is TRBV4-2, the J call TRBJ2-7; 8 bases agree with TRBD2. Losses at the gene ends were 0 bases for V and 4 bases for J; bases not matched to a gene: 5. CDR3 length: 15 amino acids. From germline, CDR1 is LGHNA and CDR2 YNFKEQ. CDR3 amino acids: CASSQEVSGDYEQYF. The CDR3 DNA reads TGTGCCAGCAGCCAAGAGGTTAGCGGGGATTACGAGCAGTACTTC.